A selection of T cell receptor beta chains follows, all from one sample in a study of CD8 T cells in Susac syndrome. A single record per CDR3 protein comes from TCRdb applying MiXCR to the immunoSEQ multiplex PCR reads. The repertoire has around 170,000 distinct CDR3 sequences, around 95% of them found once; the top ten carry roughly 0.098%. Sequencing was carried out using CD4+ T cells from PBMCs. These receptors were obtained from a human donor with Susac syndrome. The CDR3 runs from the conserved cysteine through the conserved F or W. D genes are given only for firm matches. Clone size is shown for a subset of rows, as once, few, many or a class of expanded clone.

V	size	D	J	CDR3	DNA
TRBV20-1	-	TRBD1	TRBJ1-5	CSATRQGNQPQHF	TGCAGTGCTACCAGACAGGGTAATCAGCCCCAGCATTTT
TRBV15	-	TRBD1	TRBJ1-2	CATSRVGQGPNYGYTF	TGTGCCACCAGCAGGGTCGGACAGGGACCTAACTATGGCTACACCTTC
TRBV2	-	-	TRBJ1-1	CARALTTSTEAFF	TGTGCCAGAGCACTTACGACGAGCACTGAAGCTTTCTTT
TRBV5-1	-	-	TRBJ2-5	CASSLSIGSRTQYF	TGCGCCAGCAGCTTGTCAATTGGCTCGAGGACCCAGTACTTC
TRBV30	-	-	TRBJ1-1	CAWIRRTLQTNTEAFF	TGTGCCTGGATAAGGAGGACACTGCAAACGAACACTGAAGCTTTCTTT
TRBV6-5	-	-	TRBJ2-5	CASSPLGGLQETQYF	TGTGCCAGCAGTCCCCTTGGGGGGCTCCAAGAGACCCAGTACTTC
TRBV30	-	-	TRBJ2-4	CAWKGPFRLAKNIQYF	TGTGCCTGGAAAGGTCCCTTTAGGCTAGCCAAAAACATTCAGTACTTC
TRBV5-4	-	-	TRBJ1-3	CASSRLGGAGGNTIYF	TGTGCCAGCAGCCGACTTGGGGGGGCCGGCGGAAACACCATATATTTT
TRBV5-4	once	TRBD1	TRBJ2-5	CASSPGTGARETQYF	TGTGCCAGCAGTCCCGGGACAGGGGCGAGGGAGACCCAGTACTTC
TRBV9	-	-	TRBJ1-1	CASSVSGMRTEAFF	TGTGCCAGCAGCGTATCCGGGATGAGGACTGAAGCTTTCTTT
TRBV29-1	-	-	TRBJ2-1	CSVQDSYNEQFF	TGCAGCGTTCAAGACAGCTACAATGAGCAGTTCTTC
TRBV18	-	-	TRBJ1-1	CASSPQSWAGMNTEAFF	TGTGCCAGCTCACCACAGTCGTGGGCAGGGATGAACACTGAAGCTTTCTTT
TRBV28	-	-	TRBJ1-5	CASSFGASHPQHF	TGTGCCAGCAGTTTCGGGGCCTCGCACCCCCAGCATTTT
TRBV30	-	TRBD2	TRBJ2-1	CAWRDARGRGGLGEQFF	TGTGCCTGGAGAGACGCCCGGGGGCGGGGGGGCCTTGGTGAGCAGTTCTTC
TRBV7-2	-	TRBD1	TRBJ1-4	CASSPPRGRGNEKLFF	TGTGCCAGCAGCCCCCCCCGGGGCAGGGGGAATGAAAAACTGTTTTTT
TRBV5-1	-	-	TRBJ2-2	CASSFEAHTGELFF	TGCGCCAGCAGCTTTGAGGCCCACACCGGGGAGCTGTTTTTT
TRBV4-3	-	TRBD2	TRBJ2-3	CASSLTSGGGTDTQYF	TGCGCCAGCAGCCTTACAAGCGGGGGGGGCACAGATACGCAGTATTTT
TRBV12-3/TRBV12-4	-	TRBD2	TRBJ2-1	CASSLEGTTPRDEQFF	TGTGCCAGCAGTTTAGAGGGGACTACCCCCAGGGATGAGCAGTTCTTC
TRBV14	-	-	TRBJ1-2	CASSQDALYGYTF	TGTGCCAGCAGCCAAGACGCCCTCTATGGCTACACCTTC
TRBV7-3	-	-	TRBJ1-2	CASSSHRARGYTF	TGTGCCAGCAGCTCTCACAGGGCCCGTGGCTACACCTTC
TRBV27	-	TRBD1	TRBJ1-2	CASSPTGGAKGYTF	TGTGCCAGCAGTCCGACAGGGGGCGCGAAAGGCTACACCTTC
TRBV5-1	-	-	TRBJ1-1	CASSLGSTEAFF	TGCGCCAGCAGCTTGGGTAGCACTGAAGCTTTCTTT
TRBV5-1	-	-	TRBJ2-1	CASSLDSSSVYNEQFF	TGCGCCAGCAGCTTGGACTCCTCGTCGGTCTACAATGAGCAGTTCTTC
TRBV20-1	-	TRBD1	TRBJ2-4	CSAIGTGGSKNIQYF	TGCAGTGCTATTGGGACAGGGGGCAGCAAAAACATTCAGTACTTC
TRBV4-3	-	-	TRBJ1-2	CASSQDHGTSGYTF	TGCGCCAGCAGCCAAGATCACGGGACAAGCGGCTACACCTTC
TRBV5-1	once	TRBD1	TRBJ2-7	CASSLNRGATYEQYF	TGCGCCAGCAGCTTAAACAGGGGCGCCACCTACGAGCAGTACTTC
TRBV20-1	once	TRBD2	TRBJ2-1	CSATFISGGAFDEQFF	TGCAGTGCCACCTTTATTAGCGGGGGGGCTTTCGATGAGCAGTTCTTC
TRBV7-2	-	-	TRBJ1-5	CASSLAHGPGNQPQHF	TGTGCCAGCAGCTTAGCCCACGGGCCAGGCAATCAGCCCCAGCATTTT
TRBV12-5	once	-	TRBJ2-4	CASGLVRAGQAKNIQYF	TGTGCTAGTGGTTTGGTACGAGCCGGACAAGCCAAAAACATTCAGTACTTC
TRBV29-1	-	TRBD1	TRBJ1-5	CSVSDRGSQPQHF	TGCAGCGTTTCGGACAGGGGTAGCCAGCCCCAGCATTTT
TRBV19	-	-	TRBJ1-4	CASRTGMSEKLFF	TGTGCCAGCCGGACCGGGATGTCTGAAAAACTGTTTTTT
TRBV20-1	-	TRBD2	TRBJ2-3	CSASTSGAYTDTQYF	TGCAGTGCTTCGACTAGCGGGGCCTACACAGATACGCAGTATTTT
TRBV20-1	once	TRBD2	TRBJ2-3	CSCQRGGTDTQYF	TGCAGTTGCCAGCGGGGGGGCACAGATACGCAGTATTTT
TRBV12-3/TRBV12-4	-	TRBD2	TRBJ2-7	CASRGLAGGPEQYF	TGTGCCAGCAGGGGACTAGCGGGGGGGCCCGAGCAGTACTTC
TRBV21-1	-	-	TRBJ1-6	CASKKSPDNSPLHF	TGTGCCAGCAAGAAAAGTCCAGATAATTCACCCCTCCACTTT
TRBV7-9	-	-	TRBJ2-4	CASSSLVGPLKTAKNIQYF	TGTGCCAGCAGCTCTTTGGTCGGTCCCCTTAAGACCGCCAAAAACATTCAGTACTTC
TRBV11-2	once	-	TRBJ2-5	CASSFGAGNFQETQYF	TGTGCCAGCAGCTTTGGGGCGGGGAACTTTCAAGAGACCCAGTACTTC
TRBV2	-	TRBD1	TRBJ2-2	CATETGWNTGELFF	TGTGCCACCGAGACAGGGTGGAACACCGGGGAGCTGTTTTTT
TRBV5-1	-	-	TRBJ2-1	CASSTALGDEQFF	TGCGCCAGCAGCACCGCCCTAGGAGATGAGCAGTTCTTC
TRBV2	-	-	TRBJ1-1	CASIEGLRITEAFF	TGTGCCAGCATCGAGGGCTTGAGGATCACTGAAGCTTTCTTT
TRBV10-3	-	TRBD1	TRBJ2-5	CAISQGAGETQYF	TGTGCCATCAGTCAGGGGGCGGGGGAGACCCAGTACTTC
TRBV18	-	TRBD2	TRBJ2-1	CASSPVAGALNEQFF	TGTGCCAGCTCACCAGTAGCGGGGGCCCTCAATGAGCAGTTCTTC
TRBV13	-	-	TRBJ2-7	CASRRSGDPSYEQYF	TGTGCCAGCAGGCGATCAGGGGACCCTTCCTACGAGCAGTACTTC
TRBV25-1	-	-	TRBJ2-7	CASVGSSYEQYF	TGTGCCAGCGTGGGGAGCTCCTACGAGCAGTACTTC
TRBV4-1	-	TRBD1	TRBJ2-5	CASSQAQGQVWETQYF	TGCGCCAGCAGCCAAGCTCAGGGACAGGTCTGGGAGACCCAGTACTTC
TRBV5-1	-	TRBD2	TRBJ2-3	CASSWPLAGGDTQYF	TGCGCCAGCAGCTGGCCACTGGCGGGGGGAGATACGCAGTATTTT
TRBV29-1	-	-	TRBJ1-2	CSAAGTETYYGYTF	TGCAGCGCCGCCGGGACCGAAACTTACTATGGCTACACCTTC
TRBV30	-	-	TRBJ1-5	CAWSYYGNQPQHF	TGTGCCTGGAGTTACTACGGCAATCAGCCCCAGCATTTT
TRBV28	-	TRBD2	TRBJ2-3	CASTSGTSGSTDTQYF	TGTGCCAGCACCTCCGGGACTAGCGGTAGCACAGATACGCAGTATTTT
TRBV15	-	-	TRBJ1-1	CATSRDVGSLNTEAFF	TGTGCCACCAGCAGAGATGTGGGATCCCTGAACACTGAAGCTTTCTTT
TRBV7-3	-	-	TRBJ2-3	CASSSKPAAGTDTQYF	TGTGCCAGCAGTTCCAAGCCAGCGGCTGGCACAGATACGCAGTATTTT
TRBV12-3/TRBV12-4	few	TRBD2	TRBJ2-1	CASSPSGGAYNEQFF	TGTGCCAGCAGTCCTAGCGGGGGCGCCTACAATGAGCAGTTCTTC
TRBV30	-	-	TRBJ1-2	CAWSAIPGFHFNYGYTF	TGTGCCTGGAGTGCAATCCCTGGGTTCCACTTTAACTATGGCTACACCTTC
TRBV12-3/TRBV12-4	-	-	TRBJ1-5	CASSLGAYRMSQHF	TGTGCCAGCAGTTTGGGGGCTTACCGGATGTCCCAGCATTTT